This TCR beta chain was retrieved from a study of control samples from healthy donors and cancer patients. The CDR3 length is 18 residues. The V gene's germline CDR1 is SEHNR and CDR2 FQNEAQ (reference sequence). Trimming at V came to 0 bases and at J to 0 bases, leaving 7 bases not matched to a gene. The table came from immunoSEQ multiplex PCR; TCRdb's copy has only in-frame clones and leaves some out. Here the sample spans about 120,000 clones, more than 85% being singletons. This clone has a single count. V and J are TRBV7-9 and TRBJ1-2; 10 nucleotides match TRBD1. The source of this sequence is a man aged 25 to 45 in good health. Sequenced material: blood. The CDR3 DNA is TGTGCCAGCAGCTTAGCTAGACAGGGGGCTCCCTCTAACTATGGCTACACCTTC. Translated, it gives CASSLARQGAPSNYGYTF.